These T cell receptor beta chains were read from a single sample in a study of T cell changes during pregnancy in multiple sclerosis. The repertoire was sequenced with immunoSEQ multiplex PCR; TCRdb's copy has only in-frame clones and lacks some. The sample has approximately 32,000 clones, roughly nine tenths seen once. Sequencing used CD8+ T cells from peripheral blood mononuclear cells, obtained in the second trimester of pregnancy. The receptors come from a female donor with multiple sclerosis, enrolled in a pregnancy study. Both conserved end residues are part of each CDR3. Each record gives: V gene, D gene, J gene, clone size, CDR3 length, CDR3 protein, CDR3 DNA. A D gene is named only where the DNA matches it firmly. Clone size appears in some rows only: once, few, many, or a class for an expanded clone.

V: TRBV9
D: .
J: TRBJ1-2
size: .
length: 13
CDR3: CASSVGSAGGYTF
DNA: TGTGCCAGCAGCGTAGGGTCAGCGGGGGGCTACACCTTC

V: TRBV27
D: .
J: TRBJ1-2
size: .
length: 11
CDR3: CASSSGGGYTF
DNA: TGTGCCAGCAGTTCGGGAGGGGGCTACACCTTC

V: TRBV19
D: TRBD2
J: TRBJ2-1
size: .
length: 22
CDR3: CASSMVGPWRTSGGAFNNEQFF
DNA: TGTGCCAGTAGTATGGTGGGGCCCTGGAGGACTAGCGGGGGGGCCTTCAACAATGAGCAGTTCTTC

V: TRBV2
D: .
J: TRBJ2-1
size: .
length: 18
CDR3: CASSDPSAGATSYNEQFF
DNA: TGTGCCAGCAGTGATCCCTCCGCGGGTGCTACCTCCTACAATGAGCAGTTCTTC

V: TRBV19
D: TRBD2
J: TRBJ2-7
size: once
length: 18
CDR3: CASSPIKGLAGYVYEQYF
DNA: TGTGCCAGTAGCCCTATAAAAGGACTAGCGGGATACGTCTACGAGCAGTACTTC

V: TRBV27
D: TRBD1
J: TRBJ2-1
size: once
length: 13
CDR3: CASSRDRVDEQFF
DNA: TGTGCCAGCAGTCGGGACAGGGTCGATGAGCAGTTCTTC

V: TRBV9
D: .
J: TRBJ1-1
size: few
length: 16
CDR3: CASSPHSGGGGTEAFF
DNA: TGTGCCAGCAGCCCCCATTCGGGGGGTGGAGGCACTGAAGCTTTCTTT

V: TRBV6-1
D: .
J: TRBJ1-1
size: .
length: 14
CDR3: CASPLGGPDTEAFF
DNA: TGTGCCAGCCCGTTGGGGGGGCCGGACACTGAAGCTTTCTTT

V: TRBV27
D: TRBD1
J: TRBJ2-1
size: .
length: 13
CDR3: CATMTGAPNEQFF
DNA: TGTGCCACCATGACAGGGGCCCCTAATGAGCAGTTCTTC

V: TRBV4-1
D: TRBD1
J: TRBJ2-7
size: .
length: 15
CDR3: CASSPRGTGGYEQYF
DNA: TGCGCCAGCAGCCCCCGTGGGACAGGGGGCTACGAGCAGTACTTC

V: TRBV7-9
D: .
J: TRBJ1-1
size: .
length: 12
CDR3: CASSPPDTEAFF
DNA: TGTGCCAGCAGCCCCCCAGACACTGAAGCTTTCTTT

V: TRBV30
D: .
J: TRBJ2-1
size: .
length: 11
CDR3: CAWSPTNEQFF
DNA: TGTGCCTGGAGCCCTACGAATGAGCAGTTCTTC

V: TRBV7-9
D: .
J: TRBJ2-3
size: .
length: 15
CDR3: CASGRGEALTDTQYF
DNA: TGTGCCAGCGGTAGAGGGGAGGCCCTCACAGATACGCAGTATTTT

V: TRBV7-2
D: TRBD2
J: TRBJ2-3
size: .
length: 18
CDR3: CASRGDPSGGMRTDTQYF
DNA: TGTGCCAGCAGAGGGGACCCTAGCGGGGGGATGAGGACAGATACGCAGTATTTT

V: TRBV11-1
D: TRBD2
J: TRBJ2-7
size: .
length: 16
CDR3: CASSTTTRTSRSEQYF
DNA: TGTGCCAGCAGCACTACAACCCGGACTAGCAGGAGCGAGCAGTACTTC

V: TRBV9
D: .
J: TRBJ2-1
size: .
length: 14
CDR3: CASSLRDFVDEQFF
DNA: TGTGCCAGCAGCCTTCGGGACTTTGTCGATGAGCAGTTCTTC

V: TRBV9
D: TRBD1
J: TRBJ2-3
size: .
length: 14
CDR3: CASSVSDRADTQYF
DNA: TGTGCCAGCAGCGTATCCGACAGGGCGGATACGCAGTATTTT

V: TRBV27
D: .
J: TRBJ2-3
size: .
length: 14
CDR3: CASSFGGGTDTQYF
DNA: TGTGCCAGCAGTTTTGGCGGGGGCACAGATACGCAGTATTTT

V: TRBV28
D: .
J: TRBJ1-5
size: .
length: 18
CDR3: CASSLFLGGQARNQPQHF
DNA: TGTGCCAGCAGTTTATTTCTGGGGGGGCAAGCCCGCAATCAGCCCCAGCATTTT

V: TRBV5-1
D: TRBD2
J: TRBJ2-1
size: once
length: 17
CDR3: CASSLRASGASYNEQFF
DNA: TGCGCCAGCAGCCTCCGGGCTAGCGGGGCCTCCTACAATGAGCAGTTCTTC

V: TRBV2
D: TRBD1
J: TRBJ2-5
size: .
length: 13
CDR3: CASGGQGQETQYF
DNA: TGTGCCAGTGGGGGACAGGGTCAAGAGACCCAGTACTTC

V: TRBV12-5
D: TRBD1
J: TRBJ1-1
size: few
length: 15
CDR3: CASGLVPGQSTEAFF
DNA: TGTGCTAGTGGTTTGGTCCCGGGACAGAGTACTGAAGCTTTCTTT

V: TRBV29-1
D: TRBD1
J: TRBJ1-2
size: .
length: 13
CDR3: CSVPGGGSYGYTF
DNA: TGCAGCGTACCAGGGGGTGGTAGCTATGGCTACACCTTC

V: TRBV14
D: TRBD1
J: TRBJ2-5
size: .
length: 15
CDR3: CASSQSRGSRETQYF
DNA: TGTGCCAGCAGCCAATCCAGGGGGTCCCGAGAGACCCAGTACTTC

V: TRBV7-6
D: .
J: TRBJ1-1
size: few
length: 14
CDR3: CASTPGGSNTEAFF
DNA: TGTGCCAGCACCCCCGGGGGGTCGAACACTGAAGCTTTCTTT

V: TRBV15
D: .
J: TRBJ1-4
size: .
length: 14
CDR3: CATSREEANEKLFF
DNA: TGTGCCACCAGCAGAGAAGAGGCTAATGAAAAACTGTTTTTT

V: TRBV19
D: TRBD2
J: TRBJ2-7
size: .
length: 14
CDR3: CASSMTSGIHEQYF
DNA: TGTGCCAGTAGTATGACTAGCGGAATCCACGAGCAGTACTTC

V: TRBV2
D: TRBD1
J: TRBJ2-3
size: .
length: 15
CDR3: CASSDGTDATDTQYF
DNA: TGTGCCAGCAGTGACGGGACAGATGCCACAGATACGCAGTATTTT